What follows is one T cell receptor (beta chain) and its context. Its antigen is as yet unknown. Treatment in this sample: roughly 10-day PBMC culture with coronavirus spike peptide pools or control peptides (ViraFEST assay). These data belong to a study of vaccination and CD4 T cells after COVID-19. CDR3 size: 13 residues. J was trimmed by 7 bases and V by 4 bases; bases with no gene match: 6. Germline V gene lookup returns CDR1 SEHNR and CDR2 FQNEAQ (reference sequence). Cultured CD4+ T cell DNA was sequenced using the Oncomine TCR Beta short-read assay. MiXCR, applied by TCRdb to the PCR reads, yields one record per CDR3 protein. The sample has 10,000 to 15,000 distinct CDR3 sequences; more than 45% are singletons.

The V and J genes are TRBV7-9 and TRBJ2-7, with TRBD1 identical over 8 bases. This clonotype originated in a human donor who had recovered from COVID-19. The sequenced material came from CD4+ T cells from blood, cultured in vitro. For the CDR3, the DNA is TGTGCCAGCAGCTCCGGACAGGGTAGAGAGCAGTACTTC. Protein product: CASSSGQGREQYF.